The text below deals with one T cell receptor (beta chain). This CDR3 comprises 17 residues. CDR1 is SGHTA, CDR2 FQGTGA, per germline. The V end lost 1 base, the J end lost 5 bases, and 19 bases lay between the germline ends. The data belong to a study of identical twins. TCRdb redid the calling of the 5' RACE reads with MiXCR, one entry per CDR3 protein. The data contain 700,000 to 950,000 distinct CDR3 sequences, more than 9% of them singletons. The sample was also reused in another study, on yellow fever vaccine responses in identical twins.

The V call is TRBV7-3, the J call TRBJ2-3; TRBD1 or TRBD2 may be the D gene (7 bases each). Sequenced input: PBMCs. The receptor was isolated from a woman aged 18 to 35 in good health. The DNA of the CDR3 is TGTGCCAGCAGCTTAATGGGAGGGGGCGCCGGACTAGATACGCAGTATTTT. Translation gives CASSLMGGGAGLDTQYF.